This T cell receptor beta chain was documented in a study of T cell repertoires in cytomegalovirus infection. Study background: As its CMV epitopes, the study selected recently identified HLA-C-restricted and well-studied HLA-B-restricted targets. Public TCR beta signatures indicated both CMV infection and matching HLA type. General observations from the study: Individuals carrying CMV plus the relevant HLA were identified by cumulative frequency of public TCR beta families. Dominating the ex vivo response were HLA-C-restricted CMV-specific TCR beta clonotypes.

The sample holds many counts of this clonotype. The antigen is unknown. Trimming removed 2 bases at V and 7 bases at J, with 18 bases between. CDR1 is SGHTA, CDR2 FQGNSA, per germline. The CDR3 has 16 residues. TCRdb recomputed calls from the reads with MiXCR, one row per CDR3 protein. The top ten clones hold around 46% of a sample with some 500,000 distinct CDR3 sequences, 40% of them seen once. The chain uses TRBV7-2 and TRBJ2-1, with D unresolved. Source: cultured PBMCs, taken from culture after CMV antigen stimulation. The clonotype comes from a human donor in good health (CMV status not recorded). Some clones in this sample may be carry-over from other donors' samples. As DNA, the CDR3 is TGTGCCAGCAGCTTATATCCGCCGCCCACGGCTAATGAGCAGTTCTTC. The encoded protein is CASSLYPPPTANEQFF.